This paragraph covers one T cell receptor beta chain sequence. The antigen it recognizes is unknown. Base qualities are not provided; no much larger clone lies one nucleotide away. A patient counted as having stable Graves' hyperthyroidism if no progression to ophthalmopathy occurred over 18 months of follow-up. Hyperthyroidism patients were aged 18 to 65 years and newly diagnosed, with disease duration of less than 2 months. Patients with uncontrolled infections, other autoimmune diseases, pregnancy or lactation were excluded. Clinical symptoms, serum thyroxine and TRAb, thyroid ultrasound, and orbital computed tomography formed the basis for the diagnoses. Ficoll-Paque density gradient centrifugation was used to isolate PBMCs from approximately 10 ml of fresh peripheral blood. Total RNA was extracted using Trizol reagent, and RNA quality was assessed on an Agilent 2100 Bioanalyzer. The germline V gene (reference sequence) gives CDR1 as SEHNR and CDR2 as FQNEAQ. At the junction V is shortened by 1 base and J by 4 bases, with 19 bases in between. The CDR3 numbers 17 residues from cysteine through phenylalanine. CDR3 DNA only is kept here, 51 bases in frame from base 1.

This sample is part of a study of T cells in Graves' hyperthyroidism and ophthalmopathy (dated by TCRdb to between 2019 and 2020). About the investigation overall: Peripheral blood samples were taken at the time of initial diagnosis, prior to any treatment. Prospective prediction of ophthalmopathy was tested in an independent validation cohort consisting of some 19 hyperthyroidism patients and around 16 patients who later progressed to ophthalmopathy. According to the paper, TCR Vbeta CDR3 sequencing was carried out on around 140 peripheral blood samples, which came from 40 to 45 ophthalmopathy, under 80 hyperthyroidism and about 17 progressor patients. TCR V-J signatures able to tell the groups apart were searched for in a discovery cohort of around 95 patients, of whom over 40 had Graves' ophthalmopathy and about 60 had stable Graves' hyperthyroidism. In several Graves' hyperthyroidism patients, the study also compared T-cell repertoires from thyroid tissue with T-cell repertoires from blood. The 100 or so discovery patients were randomly divided into training and test sets at a 7:3 ratio. Once sampling was done, hyperthyroidism patients were given methimazole at a starting dose of 30 mg daily, whereas ophthalmopathy patients were given high-dose intravenous methylprednisolone.

Points the paper makes about the study in general: Most expanded thyroid clonotypes (frequency above 0.001) were also detected in blood, a finding suggesting that blood repertoires may reflect thyroid immune responses. In validation, the model predicted progression to ophthalmopathy with about 71% sensitivity and 72% to 75% specificity, a median of 6.5 months before onset. In cross-validation, a model built on a 13 V-J signature told ophthalmopathy apart from stable hyperthyroidism with approximately 90% sensitivity and approximately 81% specificity, and in testing the same model reached 80%/75%. Sample size was not statistically predetermined, and investigators were not blinded to group allocation.

Amplification of TCR beta CDR3 regions was carried out from RNA transcripts. For the first round of RT-PCR on the TCR CDR3, the HTBI primer set was used together with the Qiagen OneStep RT-PCR kit. Libraries were constructed in a second round of multiplex PCR, after which size selection and purification were performed. Sequencing of the libraries was done on an Illumina HiSeq2000 using paired-end 100 bp reads. As for how the authors treated the data: SOAPnuke was used to process the raw data, with reads discarded if the reads contained adapters or uncalled bases, had a mean Phred below 15, or lacked an exact constant-primer or identifier match. High-quality paired reads were merged using COPE v1.2.5, and each unique nucleotide sequence was defined as a clonotype. MiTCR v1.1 was used to align the clonotypes against IMGT TRBV, TRBD and TRBJ reference segments. The analysis included only V-J combinations with a frequency above 0.0001, which together covered approximately 99% of the repertoires. The TCS score was defined as the ratio of F50 (clonal expansion) to E x V (chaos), calculated using BLOSUM62-based TCRdist between CDR3 peptides within each V-J. Welch's t-statistics and random forest reduced around 510 V-J features to 13, which were used in a naive Bayes classifier (R e1071). TCRdb reworked the public reads: Q25 trimming with fastp, MiXCR clone assembly, productive beta chains retained. Duplicate CDR3 protein sequences are folded into a single record with the most common DNA and genes. It is TCRdb's table, rather than the study itself, that gives the V and J calls and clone size. The sample yields 250,000 to 350,000 distinct CDR3 sequences; over 15% were counted once. The top ten constitute 33% of the sample.

The rearrangement combines TRBV7-9 with TRBJ1-1, with no D gene named confidently. The TCR sequence derives from a man aged 25 to 40 with Graves' hyperthyroidism. Input material: blood. The CDR3: CASSLGVGYSRRTEAFF. The DNA is TGTGCCAGCAGCTTAGGAGTCGGGTATTCGAGGCGCACTGAAGCTTTCTTT. Outside the CDR3, residues come from the reference TRBV7-9 and TRBJ1-1 proteins, so the full variable domain is: DTGVSQNPRHKITKRGQNVTFRCDPISEHNRLYWYRQTLGQGPEFLTYFQNEAQLEKSRLLSDRFSAERPKGSFSTLEIQRTEQGDSAMYLCASSLGVGYSRRTEAFFGQGTRLTVV.